Listed below are T cell receptor beta chains from one sample, sequenced in a study of T cells in Graves' hyperthyroidism and ophthalmopathy. TCRdb fed the multiplex PCR reads into MiXCR, producing one record per CDR3 protein. The sample yields 560,000 or so distinct CDR3 sequences, 46% seen once. Specimen: peripheral blood or thyroid tissue (not recorded which). Receptors were obtained from a woman between 18 and 29 years old with Graves' hyperthyroidism. Both conserved end residues are part of each CDR3. A D gene is named only where the DNA matches it firmly. Size tells how often a clone was seen (once, few, many) or the class of an expanded clone, and some rows leave it out.

j_call clone_size v_call d_call cdr3_aa
TRBJ1-4 . TRBV19 . CASRKAATNEKLFF
TRBJ1-5 . TRBV24-1 . CASNLGTPSNQPQHF
TRBJ1-2 many TRBV2 . CASQGNYGYTF
TRBJ1-4 few TRBV13 TRBD1 CASSSTGRNEKLFF
TRBJ1-6 . TRBV10-3 . CAISDGSYSPLHF
TRBJ1-3 . TRBV19 TRBD1 CASSRRTGSSGNTIYF
TRBJ1-5 many TRBV2 . CASVREHNQPQHF
TRBJ2-2 . TRBV15 . CATSSRLTGTGELFF
TRBJ1-2 . TRBV25-1 . CASTFTSWGHIYGYTF
TRBJ1-1 . TRBV2 . CATRRGGTEAFF
TRBJ2-2 many TRBV7-7 . CASSSTGPGELFF
TRBJ1-4 . TRBV29-1 TRBD1 CSALPGQGGEKLFF
TRBJ2-7 . TRBV7-8 TRBD2 CASSPTAGGPQQYF
TRBJ1-2 many TRBV6-1 . CASRGGDGYTF
TRBJ2-6 . TRBV10-3 TRBD1 CAIRDRGGGANVLTF
TRBJ1-2 . TRBV15 . CATSSQDRGKVGYTF
TRBJ2-5 . TRBV7-3 TRBD2 CASSPAGTSGRRETQYF
TRBJ1-1 . TRBV7-2 . CASSFRSNTEAFF
TRBJ1-5 many TRBV2 TRBD1 CASRGQGAYQPQHF
TRBJ1-4 many TRBV20-1 . CSAREQGSNEKLFF
TRBJ1-6 . TRBV25-1 . CASSFRGVRSPLHF
TRBJ2-5 . TRBV29-1 TRBD1 CSDRTGAPETQYF
TRBJ1-6 few TRBV25-1 TRBD1 CASSGDRDSPLHF
TRBJ1-2 many TRBV2 TRBD1 CASSPDRGLDYGYTF
TRBJ1-2 . TRBV4-3 . CASSHAGRGYGYTF
TRBJ1-2 many TRBV7-8 . CASSVSGAQVTYGYTF
TRBJ2-7 . TRBV11-1 . CASSQSVGVREQYF
TRBJ1-6 many TRBV29-1 TRBD1 CSAGTGRSPLHF
TRBJ1-2 . TRBV11-3 . CASSLDTVNYGYTF
TRBJ1-2 . TRBV25-1 . CASSVDPGDGYTF
TRBJ2-5 . TRBV7-9 . CASSTGRLGDGEQYF
TRBJ2-7 . TRBV7-2 . CASSQGEDSTYEQYF